This TCR beta chain originates from a study of response to subunit inactivated influenza vaccine (dated by TCRdb to 2017 to 2018). A note on the overall study: Deep quantitative T cell receptor repertoire profiling was used in the study to track responses to a trivalent subunit inactivated influenza vaccine. Study-wide conclusions, independent of this receptor: It was suggested by the authors that each seasonal influenza vaccination may recruit only a limited number of new T cells.

Concerning this clonotype: The target of this receptor is not known. No clone much larger than this one lies a single base away; base qualities are absent.

Including cysteine and phenylalanine, the CDR3 has 16 amino acids. Just the 48-base CDR3 DNA is kept, in frame starting at base 1. In the germline V gene, CDR1 corresponds to LGHNA and CDR2 to YNFKEQ. Germline trimming: 8 bases from V, 6 bases from J; junction bases outside gene matches: 18. The library came from RT-PCR. Sequencer: Illumina HiSeq 2500. TCRdb cleaned the public reads at Q25 with fastp, built clones with MiXCR and kept in-frame beta chains. For every CDR3 protein sequence, its rows merge into one entry that carries the most common genes and DNA. Here the sample has fewer than 700,000 distinct CDR3 sequences; 13% occur a single time. Of the sample, around 14% is held by the ten largest clones. Interpreted using the paper, the time point label stands for: approximately 40 days after influenza vaccine administration.

Specimen: PBMCs from blood, collected 45 days after vaccination. Recombination joined TRBV4-2 with TRBJ2-7, with 8 junctional bases fitting TRBD2. The TCR originated in a middle-aged man who received an inactivated influenza vaccine. Donor details come from another sample of the same person, matched by shared clones. CDR3 reads: CASGPGLTGTSFEQYF. The nucleotides read TGTGCCAGCGGCCCCGGGCTCACCGGGACTAGTTTCGAGCAGTACTTC.